These T cell receptor beta chains were read from a single sample in a study of T cell responses to AZD1222 COVID-19 vaccine. The table came from immunoSEQ multiplex PCR; TCRdb's copy has only in-frame clones and leaves some out. The sample has some 190,000 clones, about 94% seen once. Sequenced here: peripheral blood, sampled 28 days after the second dose of the MenACWY control vaccine. All receptors come from an adult who received the MenACWY meningococcal vaccine as a control. The CDR3 runs from the conserved cysteine through the conserved F or W. The order of the fields is J gene, CDR3 length, D gene, clone size, V gene, CDR3 protein, CDR3 DNA. The D gene is left open where the match is weak. Clone size is shown for a subset of rows, as once, few, many or a class of expanded clone.

TRBJ2-3 | 13 | TRBD2 | - | TRBV9 | CASSSGTTDTQYF | TGTGCCAGCAGCAGCGGGACCACAGATACGCAGTATTTT
TRBJ1-5 | 16 | - | - | TRBV5-1 | CASSLGGGGVYQPQHF | TGCGCCAGCAGCTTGGGAGGAGGGGGGGTTTATCAGCCCCAGCATTTT
TRBJ2-7 | 18 | TRBD1 | - | TRBV27 | CASSLVRGQGAGSYEQYF | TGTGCCAGCAGTTTGGTCCGAGGACAGGGGGCCGGGTCCTACGAGCAGTACTTC
TRBJ2-1 | 16 | - | - | TRBV9 | CASSVAGLLPYNEQFF | TGTGCCAGCAGCGTGGCCGGGCTCCTGCCCTACAATGAGCAGTTCTTC
TRBJ1-2 | 15 | - | once | TRBV29-1 | CSVEMGQGRAWGYTF | TGCAGCGTTGAAATGGGCCAGGGCCGCGCATGGGGCTACACCTTC
TRBJ2-1 | 16 | - | - | TRBV9 | CASSEGGSPSYNEQFF | TGTGCCAGCAGCGAAGGCGGGTCTCCCTCCTACAATGAGCAGTTCTTC
TRBJ2-2 | 15 | - | - | TRBV7-9 | CASSLQGTNTGELFF | TGTGCCAGCAGCTTGCAGGGTACGAACACCGGGGAGCTGTTTTTT
TRBJ2-7 | 14 | - | - | TRBV7-9 | CASSPGGQSYEQYF | TGTGCCAGCAGCCCGGGTGGACAAAGCTACGAGCAGTACTTC
TRBJ2-1 | 15 | TRBD2 | - | TRBV7-3 | CASSLQAGNGGEQFF | TGTGCCAGCAGCTTACAAGCGGGAAACGGGGGTGAGCAGTTCTTC
TRBJ2-3 | 15 | TRBD2 | once | TRBV9 | CASSVRGGAPDTQYF | TGTGCCAGCAGCGTACGCGGGGGGGCCCCAGATACGCAGTATTTT
TRBJ1-1 | 15 | TRBD1 | - | TRBV2 | CASSVSGQGIAEAFF | TGTGCCAGCAGTGTATCGGGACAGGGGATAGCTGAAGCTTTCTTT
TRBJ1-1 | 11 | - | - | TRBV7-3 | CASSRGAEAFF | TGTGCCAGCAGCAGGGGGGCTGAAGCTTTCTTT
TRBJ2-7 | 14 | - | - | TRBV7-9 | CASSLGGWWDEQYF | TGTGCCAGCAGCTTAGGGGGGTGGTGGGACGAGCAGTACTTC
TRBJ1-4 | 15 | - | - | TRBV7-2 | CASSLGSGPNEKLFF | TGTGCCAGCAGCTTAGGGTCTGGGCCTAATGAAAAACTGTTTTTT
TRBJ1-2 | 11 | - | - | TRBV10-1 | CARVLSTGYTF | TGCGCCAGAGTCCTCAGTACTGGCTACACCTTC
TRBJ2-7 | 14 | TRBD1 | - | TRBV19 | CASASGGWAYEQYF | TGTGCCAGCGCCTCAGGGGGCTGGGCCTACGAGCAGTACTTC
TRBJ1-5 | 12 | - | - | TRBV28 | CASSSGGQPQHF | TGTGCCAGCAGTTCCGGAGGGCAGCCCCAGCATTTT
TRBJ2-7 | 15 | TRBD2 | - | TRBV2 | CASSEEGRGRYEQYF | TGTGCCAGCAGTGAAGAGGGGAGGGGTCGGTACGAGCAGTACTTC
TRBJ2-7 | 15 | TRBD2 | - | TRBV5-4 | CASSLEPGGNYEQYF | TGTGCCAGCAGCTTGGAGCCGGGGGGGAACTACGAGCAGTACTTC
TRBJ1-4 | 14 | - | - | TRBV7-2 | CASSSLFFNEKLFF | TGTGCCAGCAGCTCCCTGTTTTTTAATGAAAAACTGTTTTTT
TRBJ1-6 | 15 | - | once | TRBV4-3 | CASSQLGGLNSPLHF | TGCGCCAGCAGCCAATTGGGAGGGCTTAATTCACCCCTCCACTTT
TRBJ1-1 | 13 | - | - | TRBV28 | CATQDPLGTEAFF | TGTGCCACCCAGGACCCCCTTGGGACTGAAGCTTTCTTT
TRBJ2-3 | 15 | - | - | TRBV11-2 | CASSLVGLRTDTQYF | TGTGCCAGCAGCTTAGTAGGCCTTCGCACAGATACGCAGTATTTT
TRBJ2-3 | 15 | - | - | TRBV24-1 | CATSEGTASTDTQYF | TGTGCCACCAGTGAGGGTACAGCTAGCACAGATACGCAGTATTTT